Listed below are T cell receptor beta chains from one sample, sequenced in a study of T-cell memory formation after mild COVID-19. TCRdb itself ran the 5' RACE reads through MiXCR, one entry per CDR3 protein. This sample has under 300,000 distinct CDR3 sequences; around 15% occur once, and the top ten carry 22%. The sequenced sample consisted of PBMCs or a T cell subset sorted from them (not recorded which). The receptors originated from a man between 18 and 29 years old who had mild COVID-19 (a few samples of this study predate the infection). Cell type and time point are not known. Each CDR3 is given with its conserved first and last residue.

TRBV20-1	TRBJ2-3	CSARGDRLTDTQYF
TRBV7-9	TRBJ1-2	CASSSGPDPSPLYGYTF
TRBV4-1	TRBJ2-1	CASSQVWSSYNEQFF
TRBV20-1	TRBJ1-3	CSATQGAGNTIYF
TRBV7-9	TRBJ1-5	CASSPGGNRPQHF
TRBV10-3	TRBJ2-5	CAIAPGTHLETQYF
TRBV7-2	TRBJ2-7	CASTLRQSYEQYF
TRBV20-1	NA	CSARGPERSYNEQFF
TRBV4-3	TRBJ1-5	CASSQRTGTNQPQHF
TRBV4-1	TRBJ1-2	CASSALADYGYTF
TRBV14	TRBJ2-7	CASSPRPRGLYEQYF
TRBV20-1	TRBJ1-2	CSAETGVYGYTF
TRBV15	TRBJ1-5	CATSRDGQPQHF
TRBV5-1	TRBJ1-2	CASSPEVTGSSYGYTF
TRBV6-6	TRBJ2-1	CASSVGTSGGGEQFF
TRBV11-2	TRBJ1-1	CASSLAGERTEAFF
TRBV20-1	TRBJ1-1	CSARDRTKDPEAFF
TRBV6-8	TRBJ2-2	CASSYSDRVTGELFF
TRBV6-5	TRBJ2-5	CASRHSQETQYF
TRBV10-3	TRBJ2-7	CAISGRTGEAWEQYF
TRBV27	TRBJ1-6	CATRAGDMNSPLHF
TRBV29-1	TRBJ1-4	CSVRQGTEKLFF
TRBV7-7	TRBJ2-3	CASSTGARDTQYF
TRBV7-2	TRBJ2-3	CASSLAAGGTDTQYF
TRBV6-1	TRBJ2-1	CASKQDRGRHEQFF
TRBV20-1	TRBJ2-3	CSAGDRGSTDTQYF
TRBV7-9	TRBJ1-1	CASSLESGTEAFF
TRBV18	TRBJ1-1	CASSPRAGVVEAFF
TRBV20-1	TRBJ2-3	CSARETKTSWNTDTQYF
TRBV18	TRBJ1-1	CASTTPGADEAFF